This T cell receptor beta chain was captured in a study of blood T cell repertoires in COVID-19. Study at large: Samples representing acute and convalescent COVID-19 were sourced from the United States, Italy and Spain.

This clone was seen at least ten times. Method: immunoSEQ multiplex PCR; TCRdb's copy keeps in-frame clones and lacks some. The sample holds over 250,000 clones; around 80% are singletons and the top ten take under 5%. Germline CDR1 LNHDA, CDR2 SQIVND (reference sequence). This CDR3 comprises 15 residues. J gave up 4 bases and V 4 bases, and 7 bases lay outside the gene matches. Input material: PBMCs or T cells enriched from blood (not recorded which). This TCR derives from a man younger than 45 with acute COVID-19. V and J are TRBV19 and TRBJ1-3; 7 bases map to TRBD1. CDR3 nucleotides: TGTGCCAGTAGTAGACAGGGCAGTTCAGGAAACACCATATATTTT. It specifies CASSRQGSSGNTIYF. Full variable domain (outside the CDR3, taken from reference TRBV19 and TRBJ1-3): DGGITQSPKYLFRKEGQNVTLSCEQNLNHDAMYWYRQDPGQGLRLIYYSQIVNDFQKGDIAEGYSVSREKKESFPLTVTSAQKNPTAFYLCASSRQGSSGNTIYFGEGSWLTVV.